These T cell receptor beta chains were read from a single sample in a study of T cells in Graves' hyperthyroidism and ophthalmopathy. TCRdb used MiXCR to reprocess the multiplex PCR reads, holding one entry per CDR3 protein. The data hold roughly 800,000 distinct CDR3 sequences, with more than 30% observed a single time. The sequenced sample was blood. These receptors all stem from a man between 18 and 35 years old with Graves' hyperthyroidism. Both conserved end residues are part of each CDR3. Fields, in order: J gene, V gene, CDR3 length, D gene, clone size, CDR3 DNA, CDR3 protein. D genes are given only for firm matches. The size entry is marked missing in some rows and otherwise reads once, few, many or a size class.

TRBJ1-2	TRBV29-1	22	.	.	.	CSVPGQSYEQYFGPGQNYGYTF
TRBJ1-1	TRBV6-1	15	.	few	TGTGCCAGCAGGCTTTTATATTTGTTGAACACTGAAGCTTTCTTT	CASRLLYLLNTEAFF
TRBJ2-7	TRBV7-8	14	.	.	TGTGCCAGCAGCATCCCGGGTAGCGATTACGAGCAGTACTTC	CASSIPGSDYEQYF
TRBJ1-6	TRBV5-5	16	.	few	TGTGCCAGCAGCTTGACGACACAAGGCTATAATTCACCCCTCCACTTT	CASSLTTQGYNSPLHF
TRBJ1-6	TRBV5-1	16	.	many	TGCGCCAGCAGCTACGACACGGGCCGCTATAATTCACCCCTCCACTTT	CASSYDTGRYNSPLHF
TRBJ1-4	TRBV9	14	.	few	TGTGCCAGCAGCCCAGTGTTTGAGAGTGAAAAACTGTTTTTT	CASSPVFESEKLFF
TRBJ1-5	TRBV20-1	12	.	.	TGCAGTGCTAGCACAGCCGATCAGCCCCAGCATTTT	CSASTADQPQHF
TRBJ1-5	TRBV7-9	14	TRBD1	.	TGTGCCAGCAGCAAGGACAGGGTTATGGAGACCCAGCATTTT	CASSKDRVMETQHF
TRBJ2-5	TRBV7-6	13	TRBD2	few	TGTGCCAGCAGTCTACGGGAGGGAGGGACCCAGTACTTC	CASSLREGGTQYF
TRBJ2-7	TRBV15	13	.	many	TGTGCCACCAGCGGGACAAACAGATACGAGCAGTACTTC	CATSGTNRYEQYF
TRBJ1-1	TRBV6-5	15	.	few	TGTGCCAGCAGTTTAACGGCGGGGGGGTACACTGAAGCTTTCTTT	CASSLTAGGYTEAFF
TRBJ2-1	TRBV29-1	13	.	.	TGCAGCGTTGACGGGGTCTCCTACAATGAGCAGTTCTTC	CSVDGVSYNEQFF
TRBJ2-2	TRBV25-1	15	TRBD2	many	TGTGCCAGCATTTCCGGGACTAGAGGGACCGGGGAGCTGTTTTTT	CASISGTRGTGELFF
TRBJ1-5	TRBV30	13	.	.	TGTGCCTGCGGAGGGGGTAGCAATCAGCCCCAGCATTTT	CACGGGSNQPQHF
TRBJ1-1	TRBV19	14	.	few	TGTGCCAGTAGTATGGGGGGCTTGGGAACTGAAGCTTTCTTT	CASSMGGLGTEAFF
TRBJ2-7	TRBV29-1	14	.	.	TGCAGCGTTGAAAGCCGAGGGAACACCGGGGAGCTGTACTTC	CSVESRGNTGELYF
TRBJ2-5	TRBV6-5	15	TRBD2	.	TGTGCCAGCAGCAAGACTAGCGGGGAACAAGAGACCCAGTACTTC	CASSKTSGEQETQYF
TRBJ1-5	TRBV10-3	14	TRBD1	.	TGTGCCGCTCGGGACAGGGGTGGCAATCAGCCCCAGCATTTT	CAARDRGGNQPQHF
TRBJ1-5	TRBV12-3/TRBV12-4	15	.	.	TGTGCCAGCAGTTCTACTGGCCTTAGCAATCAGCCCCAGCATTTT	CASSSTGLSNQPQHF
TRBJ2-5	TRBV25-1	13	.	many	TGTGCCAGCAGTGACCGGGCAAGTTCTCAGCAGTACTTC	CASSDRASSQQYF
TRBJ1-4	TRBV20-1	14	TRBD1	few	TGCAGTGCCCAAAGACAGGGAGGTAATGAAAAACTGTTTTTT	CSAQRQGGNEKLFF
TRBJ2-7	TRBV19	13	.	few	TGTGCCAGTAGTATAGGGACTTACGACGAGCAGTACTTC	CASSIGTYDEQYF
TRBJ1-1	TRBV5-1	12	.	.	TGCGCCAGCAGCCCGGGGGGCCTCAGGGCTTTCTTT	CASSPGGLRAFF
TRBJ1-2	TRBV29-1	14	TRBD1	.	TGCAGCGTTGAAGGGGGACAGGGGAACTATGGCTACACCTTC	CSVEGGQGNYGYTF
TRBJ2-5	TRBV9	15	TRBD2	few	TGTGCCAGCAGCGCCGTAGCGGGGTACCAAGAGACCCAGTACTTC	CASSAVAGYQETQYF
TRBJ2-7	TRBV7-8	14	.	many	TGTGCCAGCAGCTTGCCAGGGGCCCCCTACGAGCAGTACTTC	CASSLPGAPYEQYF
TRBJ1-5	TRBV2	16	TRBD1	.	TGTGCCAGCAGGCCCAACGGACAGGGGGCGAATCAGCCCCAGCATTTT	CASRPNGQGANQPQHF
TRBJ2-5	TRBV7-9	14	.	few	TGTGCCAGCAGTTTTCCGGGCCACCAAGAGACCCAGTACTTC	CASSFPGHQETQYF
TRBJ1-5	TRBV20-1	14	TRBD1	.	TGCAGTGCTAACAGGGGAGGAAGCAATCAGCCCCAGCATTTT	CSANRGGSNQPQHF
TRBJ1-3	TRBV24-1	17	.	many	TGTGCCACCAGTGATGCTTCGGTGGACTCGGCCGGAAACACCATATATTTT	CATSDASVDSAGNTIYF
TRBJ2-7	TRBV7-2	12	.	.	TGTGCCAGCAGCTTAAGCGACTACGAGCAGTACTTC	CASSLSDYEQYF
TRBJ1-4	TRBV11-2	17	TRBD1	few	TGTGCCAGCAGCGCCAGCTATCCGGGACAGGGCCGGGAAAAACTGTTTTTT	CASSASYPGQGREKLFF
TRBJ1-1	TRBV20-1	19	.	.	TGCAGTGCTAGGGTCGTCTGGGACGGCGTAGGTATTAAGAACACTGAAGCTTTCTTT	CSARVVWDGVGIKNTEAFF
TRBJ1-1	TRBV3-2	14	.	.	TGTGCCAGCAGCCACCGTTCTGGGGCCACTGAAGCTTTCTTT	CASSHRSGATEAFF
TRBJ1-6	TRBV19	14	.	many	TGTGCCAGTAGTATCTGGACGGTTAATTCACCCCTCCACTTT	CASSIWTVNSPLHF
TRBJ2-5	TRBV20-1	13	.	many	TGCAGTGCTAGAGTCACAGGCGGTGAGACCCAGTACTTC	CSARVTGGETQYF